One sample yielded the 11 T cell receptor beta chains listed below, sequenced in a study of vaccination effects on CD4 cells after COVID-19. These receptors' targets are unknown. Data came from immunoSEQ multiplex PCR; TCRdb stores just in-frame clones and leaves some out. The table includes under 55,000 clones, 55% to 85% detected once. Investigators separated out CD4+ T cells once around nine days of culture had passed. Participants were vaccinated with two doses of either the BNT162b2 or mRNA-1273 vaccine. Here the sequenced sample was CD4+ T cells from PBMCs cultured without peptide, taken after COVID-19 vaccination. The origin of the receptors is a human donor who received a COVID-19 vaccine.

V gene TRBV7-6 combines with J gene TRBJ2-2; possibly TRBD1 or TRBD2 for D (5 bases each). The CDR3 sequence is 16 residues long. Trimming removed 2 bases from V and 8 bases from J, with 18 bases in between. Germline V lookup: CDR1 SGHVS, CDR2 FNYEAQ. The CDR3 protein is CASSLHLGTSRGELFF. The CDR3 nucleotides read TGTGCCAGCAGCTTACATTTAGGGACGTCGAGGGGGGAGCTGTTTTTT.

The chain joins TRBV5-1 to TRBJ2-3; 9 nucleotides match TRBD2. The CDR3 runs 18 residues. The trim removed 0 bases at V and 7 bases at J, leaving 15 bases unmatched. Germline values: CDR1 SGHRS, CDR2 YFSETQ. CDR3 amino acids: CASSLEGSGSTIVHTQYF. The CDR3 bases are TGCGCCAGCAGCTTGGAGGGTAGCGGGAGCACAATTGTACATACGCAGTATTTT.

The chain links TRBV10-3 to TRBJ2-1; 12 nucleotides match TRBD2. The CDR3 has 15 amino acids. Germline-derived CDR1 and CDR2 are ENHRY and SYGVKD. Trimming cost V 4 bases and J 7 bases; bases outside gene matches: 5. CDR3 nucleotides: TGTGCCATCAGTGGGCTAGCGGGGGGGCCGAATGAGCAGTTCTTC. Its protein product is CAISGLAGGPNEQFF.

This sequence joins TRBV30 and TRBJ1-2, with 9 nucleotides matching TRBD1. The CDR3 contains 12 residues. Per germline, CDR1 GTSNPN and CDR2 SVGIG (reference sequence). With V trimmed by 1 base and J by 13 bases, 7 bases remained unmatched. This chain's CDR3 is CAWSDQQGARTF. In DNA form, the CDR3 reads TGTGCCTGGAGTGACCAACAGGGGGCCCGCACCTTC.

This clone was counted only a few times. V usage is TRBV19 and J usage is TRBJ1-5; 8 bases fit TRBD1. The CDR3 sequence is 14 residues long. V dropped 6 bases and J dropped 6; count of bases not matched to a gene: 7. Per the germline V gene, CDR1 is LNHDA and CDR2 is SQIVND (reference sequence). The DNA of the CDR3 is TGTGCCAGTAGACTAGACAGGGGTGGTCAGCCCCAGCATTTT. It encodes CASRLDRGGQPQHF.

V is TRBV21-1 and J is TRBJ1-2; TRBD1, the D gene given by the table, was not confirmed from the DNA. TRBV21-1 corresponds to a pseudogene. This CDR3 region has 19 residues. CDR3 bases: TGTGCCAGCAGCAAAAAAACAGGGGGCCCTGGGAGGACAAATTATGGCTACACCTTC. This codes for CASSKKTGGPGRTNYGYTF.

A few counts support this clone. The gene calls are TRBV20-1 and TRBJ1-1; D perhaps matches TRBD1 (6 bases). Trimming stripped 3 bases from V and 8 bases from J, with 10 bases between. The germline CDR1 and CDR2 sequences are DFQATT and SNEGSKA (reference sequence). CDR3 length: 11 residues. CDR3 nucleotides: TGCAGTGCTAGGGACAGCCCCGAAGCTTTCTTT. It codes for CSARDSPEAFF.

This chain links TRBV5-1 with TRBJ1-5; D gene unclear. Trimming took 0 bases from V and 3 from J, leaving 4 bases between them. CDR1 is SGHRS and CDR2 is YFSETQ in the germline V gene. The CDR3 is 13 amino acids. The CDR3 here is CASSLEVNQPQHF. In DNA, the CDR3 is TGCGCCAGCAGCTTGGAGGTCAATCAGCCCCAGCATTTT.

The count of this clone is one. A read error may account for a junction end that differs from germline. V and J are TRBV6-5 and TRBJ2-3, with 8 positions matching TRBD2. The CDR3 extends over 16 amino acids. Germline V gene lookup returns CDR1 MNHEY and CDR2 SVGAGI. The CDR3 loop reads CASIYASGGTTDTQYF. Written as DNA, the CDR3 is TGTGCCAGCATTTACGCGAGCGGGGGTACCACAGATACGCAGTATTTT.

This rearrangement joins TRBV7-9 to TRBJ2-7; 9 bases match TRBD1. The CDR3 is made up of 14 amino acids. Trimming took 5 bases from V and 5 from J; bases not matched to a gene: 7. Germline V gives CDR1 SEHNR, CDR2 FQNEAQ (reference sequence). CDR3 nucleotides: TGTGCCAGCAGCGCCGGACAGGGGACCGACGAGCAGTACTTC. Translated, it gives CASSAGQGTDEQYF. Filled out from reference TRBV7-9 and TRBJ2-7, the complete variable domain reads DTGVSQNPRHKITKRGQNVTFRCDPISEHNRLYWYRQTLGQGPEFLTYFQNEAQLEKSRLLSDRFSAERPKGSFSTLEIQRTEQGDSAMYLCASSAGQGTDEQYFGPGTRLTVT.

J is TRBJ1-2 and V is TRBV4-1; TRBD1 matches 8 bases. V shed 3 bases, J shed 6 bases, and the junction held 3 bases outside the gene matches. The CDR3 extends over 13 amino acids. CDR1 is MGHRA, CDR2 YSYEKL, per germline. CDR3: CASSQMTGDGYTF. The CDR3 DNA reads TGCGCCAGCAGCCAGATGACAGGGGATGGCTACACCTTC.